The clone carrying this T cell receptor (beta chain) has at least ten counts. Its antigen is as yet unknown. For blood RNA, unsorted whole blood served as the source, and germline DNA was extracted too. V shed 7 bases, J shed 5 bases, and the junction held 11 bases outside the gene matches. CDR1 is MNHNY, CDR2 SVGAGI, per germline (reference sequence). The CDR3 extends over 15 amino acids. A primer in the constant region served to generate TCR beta cDNA from about 480 ng of total RNA. Employing slightly modified ARM-PCR, three nested multiplex PCR rounds were run, and these gave rise to the TCR beta libraries. The first two PCR rounds used TRBV1-TRBV30 primers with a Cbeta primer, approximately 10 cycles each. MiXCR, run by TCRdb on the multiplex PCR reads, gives a single entry per CDR3 protein. The sample comprises 300,000 to 350,000 distinct CDR3 sequences, about 61% of which are singletons, and under 8% rests with the top ten.

The sample is drawn from a study of tumor-infiltrating lymphocytes in primary liver carcinoma. Notes on the study in general: Significantly greater top-250-clone fractions characterized tumors relative to blood (p = 0.039).

This chain links TRBV6-6 with TRBJ2-5, with 9 bases that match TRBD1. This receptor was identified in a man in his forties with primary liver carcinoma and hepatitis B virus infection. The sequenced sample consisted of peripheral blood. CDR3 in amino acids: CASTQNPGQGETQYF. CDR3 DNA: TGTGCCAGCACACAGAATCCCGGACAGGGGGAGACCCAGTACTTC.